A single sample is the source of the 2 T cell receptor beta chains below, sequenced in a study of shared clonotypes between healthy human individuals. Some clones are missing from TCRdb's copy, which holds only in-frame ones; the method was immunoSEQ multiplex PCR. Of 2 million to 2.5 million clones in the sample, 85% to 95% were seen once. Sequencing used naive CD4+ T cells from PBMCs. This sample's subset: CD45RA+ positively selected. The receptors derive from a man aged 18 to 30 in good health. Some clones in this sample may be carry-over from other donors' samples.

This chain connects TRBV5-4 to TRBJ1-3, with D tentatively TRBD1 (5 bases). The CDR3 length is 15 residues. Germline V gene lookup returns CDR1 SGHNT and CDR2 YYREEE (reference sequence). The V gene lost 2 bases and the J gene lost 2 bases, with 11 bases spanning the gap. The CDR3 loop is CASSFGGSAGNTIYF. CDR3 nucleotide sequence: TGTGCCAGCAGCTTCGGGGGATCCGCTGGAAACACCATATATTTT.

The rearrangement uses TRBV5-1 and TRBJ2-5, with D unclear. V was trimmed by 1 base and J by 5 bases, leaving 6 bases between them. The CDR3 sequence is 12 residues long. Germline assignment: CDR1 SGHRS and CDR2 YFSETQ. The CDR3 spells CASSLSFETQYF. The CDR3 coding sequence is TGCGCCAGCAGCTTGAGCTTTGAGACCCAGTACTTC.